The rows below give T cell receptor beta chains drawn from one sample of a study of cytomegalovirus exposure and HLA in healthy donors. Measured with immunoSEQ multiplex PCR; TCRdb has only the in-frame clones, and not every one. The data show tens of thousands of clones, with approximately 79% seen just once and 2.7% held by the top ten. The sample was PBMCs. The source is a man aged 25-45 years in good health and CMV-seronegative. Each CDR3 is given with its conserved first and last residue. Fields, in order: clone size, V gene, J gene, D gene, CDR3 protein, CDR3 DNA. D genes are given only for firm matches. Clone size is given for some rows only: seen once, a few or many times, or a class if the clone is expanded.

-	TRBV30	TRBJ2-2	TRBD2	CASQGLAVNTGELFF	TGTGCCAGCCAGGGACTAGCGGTGAACACCGGGGAGCTGTTTTTT
-	TRBV19	TRBJ1-4	-	CASSAAGYEKLFF	TGTGCCAGTAGTGCCGCGGGTTATGAAAAACTGTTTTTT
-	TRBV28	TRBJ1-1	-	CASSFPGANTEAFF	TGTGCCAGCAGTTTTCCAGGGGCGAACACTGAAGCTTTCTTT
-	TRBV6-5	TRBJ1-1	-	CASVATGTTEAFF	TGTGCCAGCGTTGCAACAGGGACCACTGAAGCTTTCTTT
-	TRBV4-3	TRBJ2-1	TRBD2	CASSQLSGGIYNEQFF	TGCGCCAGCAGCCAACTTAGCGGGGGGATCTACAATGAGCAGTTCTTC
-	TRBV18	TRBJ1-2	-	CASSQDRNYGYTF	TGTGCCAGCTCCCAGGACAGAAACTATGGCTACACCTTC
-	TRBV7-8	TRBJ1-2	TRBD1	CASSLVFRGLNYGYTF	TGTGCCAGCAGCTTAGTGTTCAGGGGGCTTAACTATGGCTACACCTTC
-	TRBV10-3	TRBJ1-1	TRBD1	CAISTGTGGRPEAFF	TGTGCCATCAGTACCGGGACAGGGGGACGACCGGAAGCTTTCTTT
-	TRBV6-4	TRBJ2-2	TRBD1	CASRPGQGNTGELFF	TGTGCCAGCCGACCTGGACAGGGTAACACCGGGGAGCTGTTTTTT
-	TRBV11-2	TRBJ2-7	TRBD2	CASSLERGDSYEQYF	TGTGCCAGCAGCTTGGAGCGGGGGGACTCCTACGAGCAGTACTTC
-	TRBV25-1	TRBJ1-1	-	CATKDTYTEAFF	TGTGCCACCAAGGACACTTACACTGAAGCTTTCTTT
few	TRBV4-3	TRBJ1-2	TRBD1	CASSHGTADYGYTF	TGCGCCAGCAGCCACGGGACAGCCGATTATGGCTACACCTTC
-	TRBV18	TRBJ2-5	-	CASSPPGETQYF	TGTGCCAGCTCACCACCCGGAGAGACCCAGTACTTC
-	TRBV5-6	TRBJ1-2	-	CASSLGSGQFYGYTF	TGTGCCAGCAGCTTGGGTTCTGGACAGTTCTATGGCTACACCTTC